These 5 T cell receptor beta chains came from one sample sequenced in a study of OX40 agonist ivuxolimab in advanced cancers. Profiling relied on immunoSEQ multiplex PCR, and the TCRdb table lists in-frame clones only, not all of them. The sample lists roughly 61,000 clones, less than 90% occurring once. This specimen was CD4+ or CD8+ T cells sorted from blood, taken in a trial of the OX40 agonist ivuxolimab. These receptor sequences come from an adult with an advanced solid tumor such as melanoma, head and neck, liver or kidney cancer.

The chain employs TRBV7-2 and TRBJ2-7; 10 positions agree with TRBD2. The germline V gene encodes CDR1 SGHTA and CDR2 FQGNSA. The CDR3 spans 14 residues. The J segment lost 9 bases and the V segment lost 6 bases, leaving 11 bases of the junction unmatched. The CDR3 region is CASRSPGLASGQYF. The CDR3 DNA sequence: TGTGCCAGCAGATCCCCGGGACTAGCGAGCGGGCAGTACTTC.

This clone came up once. The rearrangement uses TRBV21-1 and TRBJ1-2; the table's D call, TRBD1, was not checked against the DNA. TRBV21-1 is marked as a pseudogene. This CDR3 is built from 18 residues. In DNA, the CDR3 is TGTGCCAGCAGCAAAGCACAGAACAAGAAACAAGCTAACTATGGCTACACCTTC. Translated, it gives CASSKAQNKKQANYGYTF.

In this sample, this clone turned up once. The gene calls are TRBV7-2 and TRBJ2-5, with D tentatively TRBD1 or TRBD2 (5 bases each). Germline CDR1 is SGHTA and CDR2 is FQGNSA. CDR3 length: 17 amino acids. V was clipped by 5 bases and J by 7 bases, with 26 bases between them. CDR3 DNA sequence: TGTGCCAGCAGCAGAGGACCCTCAGGATGGGGCGAGGGGACCCAGTACTTC. Its protein is CASSRGPSGWGEGTQYF.

The chain uses TRBV9 and TRBJ2-3; the D is unclear. The V end lost 3 bases, the J end lost 4 bases, and 6 bases lay between the germline ends. The CDR3 contains 12 residues. CDR1 and CDR2 (germline): SGDLS, YYNGEE. The chain's CDR3 is CASSDGSDTQYF. The CDR3 DNA reads as TGTGCCAGCAGCGACGGGTCAGATACGCAGTATTTT.

CDR3 loop: CASSLTEAGEGNTEAFF. For the CDR3, the DNA is TGCGCCAGCAGCTTGACCGAGGCAGGGGAGGGTAACACTGAAGCTTTCTTT. This chain uses TRBV5-1 with TRBJ1-1; the D gene is possibly TRBD1 (6 bases). The CDR3 sequence is 17 residues long. Trimming took 1 base from V and 2 from J, leaving 18 bases between them. CDR1 is SGHRS and CDR2 is YFSETQ in the germline V gene.